In this sample, the clone carrying this T cell receptor (beta chain) turned up many times. The sample comes from a study of early T cells in non-severe SARS-CoV-2 infection. There are 15 residues in the CDR3. V gave up 4 bases and J gave up 0 bases, with 13 bases separating them. Per germline, CDR1 SGHNT and CDR2 YYREEE (reference sequence). TCRdb ran MiXCR on the 5' RACE reads and lists one entry per CDR3 protein. The sample includes some 57,000 distinct CDR3 sequences, over 7% of them seen just once. The clonotype comes from an adult who was a healthcare worker with PCR-confirmed SARS-CoV-2 infection or an uninfected control (not recorded which). Sequenced: whole blood. The genes are TRBV5-4 and TRBJ1-1, with a possible D match to TRBD1 (6 bases). The CDR3 DNA follows: TGTGCCAGCAGCCCTGGGGGCAGAATGAACACTGAAGCTTTCTTT. It encodes CASSPGGRMNTEAFF.